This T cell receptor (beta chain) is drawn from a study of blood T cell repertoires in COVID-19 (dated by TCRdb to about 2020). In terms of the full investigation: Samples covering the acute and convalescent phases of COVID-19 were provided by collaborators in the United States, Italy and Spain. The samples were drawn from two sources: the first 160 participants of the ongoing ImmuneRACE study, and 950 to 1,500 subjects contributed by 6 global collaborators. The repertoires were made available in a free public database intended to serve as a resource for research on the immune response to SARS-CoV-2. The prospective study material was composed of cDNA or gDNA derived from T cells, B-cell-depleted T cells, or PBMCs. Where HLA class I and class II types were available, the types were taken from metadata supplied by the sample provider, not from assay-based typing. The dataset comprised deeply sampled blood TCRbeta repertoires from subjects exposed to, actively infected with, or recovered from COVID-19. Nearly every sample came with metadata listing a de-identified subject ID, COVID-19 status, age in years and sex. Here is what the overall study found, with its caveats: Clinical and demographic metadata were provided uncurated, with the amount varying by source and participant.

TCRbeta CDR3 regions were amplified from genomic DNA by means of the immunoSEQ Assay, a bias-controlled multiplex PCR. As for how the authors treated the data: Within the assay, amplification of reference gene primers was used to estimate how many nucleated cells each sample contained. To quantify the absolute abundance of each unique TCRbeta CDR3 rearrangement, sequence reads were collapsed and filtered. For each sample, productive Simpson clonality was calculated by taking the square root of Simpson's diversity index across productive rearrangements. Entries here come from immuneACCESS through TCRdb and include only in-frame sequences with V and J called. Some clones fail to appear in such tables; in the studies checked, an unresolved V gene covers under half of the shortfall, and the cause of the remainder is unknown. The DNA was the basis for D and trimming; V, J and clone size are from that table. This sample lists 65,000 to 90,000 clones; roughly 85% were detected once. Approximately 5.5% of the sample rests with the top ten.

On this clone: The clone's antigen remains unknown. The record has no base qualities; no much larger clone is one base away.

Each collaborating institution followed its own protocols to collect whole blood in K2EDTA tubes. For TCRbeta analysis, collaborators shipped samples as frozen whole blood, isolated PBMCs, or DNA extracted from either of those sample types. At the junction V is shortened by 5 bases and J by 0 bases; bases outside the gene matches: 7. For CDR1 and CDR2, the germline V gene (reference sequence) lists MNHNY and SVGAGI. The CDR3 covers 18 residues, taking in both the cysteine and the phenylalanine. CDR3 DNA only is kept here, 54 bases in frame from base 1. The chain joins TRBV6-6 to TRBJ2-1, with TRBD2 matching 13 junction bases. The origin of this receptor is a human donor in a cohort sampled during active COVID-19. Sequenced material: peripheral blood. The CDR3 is CASSRLAGGSSSYNEQFF. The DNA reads TGTGCCAGCAGTCGACTAGCGGGGGGCAGTTCCTCCTACAATGAGCAGTTCTTC.